Shown below are 5 T cell receptor beta chains from a single sample sequenced in a study of blood T cell repertoires in COVID-19. The repertoire was sequenced with immunoSEQ multiplex PCR; TCRdb's copy has only in-frame clones and lacks some. The sample comprises fewer than 150,000 clones, about two thirds of which are singletons, and roughly 0.86% rests with the top ten. The sample taken for sequencing was peripheral blood. Receptors originate from a human donor with acute or convalescent COVID-19. The donor label of this sample is uncertain.

This clone was observed once. The rearrangement links TRBV6-5 to TRBJ2-5; weak D call: TRBD2 (6 bases). V lost 11 bases and J lost 2, with 18 bases in between. The CDR3 has 14 amino acids. Germline-derived CDR1 and CDR2 are MNHEY and SVGAGI. The CDR3 is CAAHQSSAQETQYF. The CDR3 DNA reads TGTGCCGCCCATCAGTCTAGCGCACAAGAGACCCAGTACTTC.

Turning to this clone: Given a much more abundant clone one base away, this may be a read error. This chain connects TRBV28 to TRBJ1-1; 7 bases line up with TRBD1. Trimming at V came to 3 bases and at J to 4 bases, leaving 2 bases not matched to a gene. There are 13 residues in the CDR3. Per the germline V gene, CDR1 is MDHEN and CDR2 is SYDVKM. The CDR3 region is CASSLTGITEAFF. Here the CDR3 DNA reads TGTGCCAGCAGTTTGACAGGGATCACTGAAGCTTTCTTT. Full variable domain (rest looked up from reference TRBV28 and TRBJ1-1): DVKVTQSSRYLVKRTGEKVFLECVQDMDHENMFWYRQDPGLGLRLIYFSYDVKMKEKGDIPEGYSVSREKKERFSLILESASTNQTSMYLCASSLTGITEAFFGQGTRLTVV.

This clone appeared a few times. This sequence joins TRBV27 and TRBJ1-2, with 8 positions matching TRBD1. V dropped 2 bases and J dropped 5; count of bases not matched to a gene: 13. CDR1 and CDR2 from the germline V gene are MNHEY and SMNVEV (reference sequence). The CDR3 contains 17 residues. Here the CDR3 DNA reads TGTGCCAGCAGTTTACAAGGACAGGGTAATATTTATTATGGCTACACCTTC. Translated, it gives CASSLQGQGNIYYGYTF.

This clone is medium-sized. The chain links TRBV15 to TRBJ2-1; TRBD2 aligns across 8 bases. This CDR3 region has 16 residues. Germline V gene sequence: CDR1 LNHNV, CDR2 YYDKDF (reference sequence). V trimming: 0 bases; J trimming: 3 bases; junction bases outside the gene matches: 4. The CDR3 sequence: CATSREGGGNYNEQFF. The CDR3 DNA is TGTGCCACCAGCAGAGAAGGCGGGGGGAACTACAATGAGCAGTTCTTC.

This chain joins TRBV5-1 and TRBJ2-3; TRBD1 aligns across 9 bases. Trimming took 7 bases from V and 0 from J; bases not matched to a gene: 9. The CDR3 is made up of 16 amino acids. CDR1 SGHRS and CDR2 YFSETQ come from the germline V gene. CDR3 region: CASRRDRVASTDTQYF. The CDR3 bases are TGCGCCAGCCGCCGGGACAGGGTGGCTAGCACAGATACGCAGTATTTT.